The next 32 T cell receptor beta chains were all read from a single sample in a study of metastatic and nonmetastatic thyroid tumors. TCRdb reanalyzed the PCR reads with MiXCR. The data show roughly 36,000 clones, with 25% to 30% seen just once and 9.6% held by the top ten. Ahead of thyroid surgery, no patient had received treatment of any kind. The sequenced sample consisted of blood. All receptors derive from a female donor with papillary thyroid cancer or a benign thyroid nodule (not recorded which). Some clones in this sample may be carry-over from other donors' samples.

A note on this clone: Other DNA sequences in this specimen translate into the identical CDR3. This chain uses TRBV7-8 with TRBJ1-4; 9 positions match TRBD1. The CDR3 extends over 17 amino acids. Germline V gives CDR1 SGHVS, CDR2 FQNEAQ. J gave up 8 bases and V 7 bases, and 17 bases lay outside the gene matches. CDR3 DNA sequence: TGTGCCAGCAAGCTACAACCGGGACAGGGTGTTGGGGAAAAACTGTTTTTT. It translates to CASKLQPGQGVGEKLFF.

This clone qualifies as medium-sized. The V and J genes are TRBV6-1 and TRBJ2-7, with D hard to call. Between the trimmed V and J ends, which lost 5 bases and 4 bases, there was a span of 15 bases. CDR3 length: 14 residues. Germline lookup yields CDR1 MNHNS and CDR2 SASEGT. DNA of the CDR3: TGTGCCAGCAGTTCTCCACCTGGGAAATACGAGCAGTACTTC. Protein product: CASSSPPGKYEQYF.

This clone was seen more than once but under ten times. This chain links TRBV12-3 or TRBV12-4 with TRBJ2-7, with 8 bases matching TRBD1. Trimming cost V 5 bases and J 4 bases; bases outside gene matches: 4. The CDR3 length is 13 residues. The CDR3 is CASSQRQGYEQYV. DNA for the CDR3: TGTGCCAGCAGTCAGAGACAGGGGTACGAGCAGTACGTC.

Many counts were recorded for this clone. The chain links TRBV11-1 to TRBJ1-1; the match to TRBD1 covers 9 bases. Germline V gene lookup returns CDR1 SGHAT and CDR2 FQDESV (reference sequence). The CDR3 is made up of 16 amino acids. Trimming at V came to 5 bases and at J to 1 base, leaving 8 bases not matched to a gene. The CDR3 nucleotides are TGTGCCAGCAGCAACGTCCCGGGACAGGGGAACACTGAAGCTTTCTTT. It yields the protein CASSNVPGQGNTEAFF.

This clone was picked up many times. V usage is TRBV20-1 and J usage is TRBJ2-1; D gene ambiguous. The ends were cut back, 5 bases at V and 9 bases at J, with 20 bases in the middle. CDR1 is DFQATT and CDR2 is SNEGSKA in the germline V gene (reference sequence). This CDR3 spans 14 amino acids. The CDR3: CSAPIPLYVSEQFF. CDR3 coding DNA: TGCAGTGCTCCCATCCCCCTTTACGTTAGTGAGCAGTTCTTC.

This clone was recorded many times. The chain carries TRBV7-8 and TRBJ2-7; TRBD1 matches at 7 bases. The CDR3 is 12 residues long. CDR1 is SGHVS and CDR2 is FQNEAQ in the germline V gene. V lost 4 bases, J lost 6 bases, and 3 bases stayed unmatched. The CDR3 DNA follows: TGTGCCAGCAGCTACAACAGGGGCGAGCAGTACTTC. It encodes CASSYNRGEQYF.

The V call is TRBV7-8, the J call TRBJ2-7; weak D call: TRBD1 (5 bases). This CDR3 has 13 amino acids. Germline lookup yields CDR1 SGHVS and CDR2 FQNEAQ. V lost 9 bases to trimming and J lost 3 bases, with 15 bases between them. The CDR3 reads CASIPWGGYEQYF. The CDR3 DNA sequence: TGTGCCAGTATCCCATGGGGCGGCTACGAGCAGTACTTC.

This chain joins TRBV11-2 and TRBJ2-7; tentative D call: TRBD1 (7 bases). V was trimmed by 1 base and J by 2 bases, leaving 12 bases between them. The CDR3 spans 15 residues. Germline loops: CDR1 SGHAT, CDR2 FQNNGV. CDR3 residues: CASSLVAGGTYEQYF. In DNA, the CDR3 is TGTGCCAGCAGCTTAGTGGCAGGGGGGACCTACGAGCAGTACTTC.

This clone was seen many times. The V gene is TRBV4-1, the J gene TRBJ2-7, with TRBD2 identical over 10 bases. This CDR3 has 18 residues. The V segment lost 1 base and the J segment 6 bases; nucleotides outside the gene matches: 15. Germline V lookup: CDR1 MGHRA, CDR2 YSYEKL. As DNA, the CDR3 is TGCGCCAGCAGCCAAGTTTCTAGCGGGGGTACCCAGGTCGGCGAGCAGTACTTC. It yields the protein CASSQVSSGGTQVGEQYF.

Concerning this clone itself: A junction end diverges from the germline sequence, so it may reflect a read error. In DNA form, the CDR3 reads TGTGCCACCATCACTAAAAGTGGGGGTGCAGAGACCCAATACTTC. Translation: CATITKSGGAETQYF. The chain recombines TRBV15 with TRBJ2-5, with D perhaps TRBD1 or TRBD2 (5 bases each). The CDR3 extends over 15 amino acids. Germline V gives CDR1 LNHNV, CDR2 YYDKDF (reference sequence).

In its sample, this clone was seen many times. A much larger clonotype is one base distant, so this may be a read error. The genes are TRBV10-1 and TRBJ1-1; 8 bases map to TRBD1. The CDR3 spans 16 residues. CDR1 and CDR2 from the germline V gene are WNHNN and SYGVQD (reference sequence). CDR3 amino acids: CTSSGPGQDGYTEAFF. The CDR3 coding sequence is TGCACCAGCAGTGGCCCGGGACAGGATGGGTACACTGAAGCTTTCTTT.

The V gene is TRBV2, the J gene TRBJ1-4; unclear D gene. Between the trimmed V and J ends, which lost 4 bases and 5 bases, there was a span of 2 bases. This CDR3 spans 11 amino acids. CDR1 is SNHLY and CDR2 is FYNNEI in the germline V gene. The CDR3, as DNA: TGTGCCAGCAGTGTAAATGAAAAACTGTTTTTT. It codes for CASSVNEKLFF.

This clone was found many times. The rearrangement joins TRBV20-1 to TRBJ2-7; perhaps TRBD1 as D (6 bases). The V end was cut by 5 bases, the J end by 4 bases, with 9 bases between. The CDR3 is made up of 11 amino acids. Germline-derived CDR1 and CDR2 are DFQATT and SNEGSKA (reference sequence). The CDR3 spells CSARQDYEQYF. DNA for the CDR3: TGCAGTGCTCGACAGGATTACGAGCAGTACTTC.

In its sample, this clone was seen many times. This chain uses TRBV10-3 with TRBJ1-2, with D uncertain. Germline CDR1 and CDR2: ENHRY and SYGVKD. With 3 bases removed from V and 7 bases from J, the gap between germline ends came to 15 bases. The CDR3 covers 14 residues. The CDR3 region is CAISDHQSQRGYTF. The CDR3 DNA reads as TGTGCCATCAGTGACCACCAGAGCCAGCGTGGCTACACCTTC.

In this sample, this clone is medium-sized (0.01 to 0.1%). The J gene is TRBJ2-7, the V gene TRBV28; D not resolved. V dropped 5 bases and J dropped 2 bases, with 10 bases sitting between them. The germline V gene encodes CDR1 MDHEN and CDR2 SYDVKM. The CDR3 totals 13 residues. CDR3 nucleotide sequence: TGTGCCAGCAGTCTGGGTGGTACCTACGAGCAGTACTTC. It is translated as CASSLGGTYEQYF.

This clone came up many times. Other DNA sequences in the same sample also yield this CDR3. This rearrangement joins TRBV20-1 to TRBJ2-1; 7 nucleotides line up with TRBD2. V trimming: 2 bases; J trimming: 7 bases; junction bases outside the gene matches: 20. The CDR3 consists of 18 residues. CDR1 and CDR2 from the germline V gene are DFQATT and SNEGSKA (reference sequence). The CDR3 sequence is CSARKESGEGPELNEQFF. As DNA, the CDR3 is TGCAGTGCTAGAAAGGAGTCGGGGGAGGGCCCTGAATTGAATGAGCAGTTCTTC.

This clone was counted many times. The chain uses TRBV20-1 and TRBJ1-2; D unclear. Between the trimmed V and J ends, which lost 3 bases and 4 bases, there was a span of 3 bases. CDR3 length equals 10 residues. Germline assignment: CDR1 DFQATT and CDR2 SNEGSKA (reference sequence). The CDR3 reads CSARRYGYTF. The CDR3 coding sequence is TGCAGTGCTAGGCGCTATGGCTACACCTTC.

The chain links TRBV5-4 to TRBJ1-2, with D unresolved. This CDR3 has 13 amino acids. V lost 2 bases and J lost 8, with 13 bases in between. CDR1 and CDR2 from the germline V gene are SGHNT and YYREEE (reference sequence). Written as DNA, the CDR3 is TGTGCCAGCAGCTTAGACACCCTCCGCGGCTACACCTTC. Translation gives CASSLDTLRGYTF.

V and J are TRBV5-1 and TRBJ2-7; 8 bases are a match to TRBD2. The germline gives CDR1 SGHRS, CDR2 YFSETQ. The J segment lost 7 bases and the V segment lost 0 bases, leaving 9 bases of the junction unmatched. The CDR3 sequence is 15 residues long. For the CDR3, the DNA is TGCGCCAGCAGCTTGGCCGCGGCGGGGGGACGGGAGCAGTACTTC. Protein: CASSLAAAGGREQYF.

The rearrangement uses TRBV28 and TRBJ2-7, with D unclear. This CDR3 has 12 residues. Looked up from germline, CDR1 is MDHEN and CDR2 is SYDVKM. Between the trimmed V and J ends, which lost 3 bases and 5 bases, there was a span of 8 bases. This CDR3 is CASSFLRDEQYF. The CDR3 nucleotides are TGTGCCAGCAGTTTTTTAAGGGACGAGCAGTACTTC.

This clone was seen a handful of times. The V gene is TRBV6-2 or TRBV6-3, the J gene TRBJ2-7; 10 bases fit TRBD2. The CDR3 sequence is 17 residues long. Germline trimming cut 2 bases from V and 0 bases from J; bases unmatched to any gene: 7. Germline loops: CDR1 MNHEY, CDR2 SVGEGT. CDR3 loop: CASSYPEGLAISYEQYF. For the CDR3, the DNA is TGTGCCAGCAGTTACCCTGAGGGACTAGCGATCTCCTACGAGCAGTACTTC.

This clone has at least ten counts. The chain is built from TRBV5-1 and TRBJ1-1; no firm D call. The CDR3 is 15 residues long. V lost 0 bases and J 0 bases, leaving 9 bases between the germline ends. Germline loops: CDR1 SGHRS, CDR2 YFSETQ. The CDR3 DNA reads TGCGCCAGCAGCTTGGCCGGGTCAGTGAACACTGAAGCTTTCTTT. Protein product: CASSLAGSVNTEAFF.

Ten or more counts support this clone. The chain carries TRBV11-3 and TRBJ2-2; TRBD1 aligns across 8 bases. Germline V gives CDR1 SGHNT, CDR2 YENEEA. Trimming took 3 bases from V and 6 from J; bases not matched to a gene: 21. The CDR3 contains 20 residues. CDR3 nucleotides: TGTGCCAGCAGCTTTGAAGGGCAGGGGGCGATGTATTGGGGTGCCGGGGAGCTGTTTTTT. Its translation is CASSFEGQGAMYWGAGELFF. Supplemented by reference TRBV11-3 and TRBJ2-2, the full variable domain reads EAGVVQSPRYKIIEKKQPVAFWCNPISGHNTLYWYLQNLGQGPELLIRYENEEAVDDSQLPKDRFSAERLKGVDSTLKIQPAELGDSAVYLCASSFEGQGAMYWGAGELFFGEGSRLTVL.

This clone was seen ten or more times. CDR3 in DNA: TGTGCCAGCAGTTACGTAAGCGGGTCCTACAATGAGCAGTTCTTC. It is translated as CASSYVSGSYNEQFF. The chain is built from TRBV6-5 and TRBJ2-1; perhaps TRBD2 as D (6 bases). This CDR3 has 15 amino acids. Germline CDR1 MNHEY, CDR2 SVGAGI. Trimming left V 2 bases short and J 1 base short, with 9 bases between.

In this sample, this clone turned up a few times. Since a much larger clone is just one base distant, this may be a read error. Other DNA variants within this sample encode the same CDR3. The chain joins TRBV16 to TRBJ1-2, with TRBD1 matching 12 bases. Germline CDR1 and CDR2: KGHSY and FQNENV. The CDR3 has 19 residues. The V gene end was trimmed by 0 bases and the J gene end by 4 bases; junction bases not matched to a gene: 12. In DNA, the CDR3 is TGTGCCAGCAGCCAATCGACTGGGACAGGGGGCGCCTCCTCCTATGGCTACACCTTC. Amino acid sequence: CASSQSTGTGGASSYGYTF.

In its sample, this clone ranks as medium-sized. The CDR3 DNA reads as TGTGCCAGCAGTTTATACAGGGATTCGTACGAGCAGTACTTC. This encodes CASSLYRDSYEQYF. The rearrangement uses TRBV28 and TRBJ2-7; perhaps TRBD1 as D (6 bases). V was trimmed by 1 base and J by 4 bases, leaving 11 bases between them. Germline V gene data show CDR1 as MDHEN and CDR2 as SYDVKM. There are 14 residues in the CDR3.

The V gene is TRBV5-1, the J gene TRBJ2-3, with 9 nucleotides matching TRBD1. CDR1 is SGHRS, CDR2 YFSETQ, per germline. Germline trimming cut 4 bases from V and 5 bases from J; bases unmatched to any gene: 5. This CDR3 spans 14 amino acids. CDR3 nucleotides: TGCGCCAGCAGCCTCGGGACAGGGAGAGATACGCAGTATTTT. It is translated as CASSLGTGRDTQYF.

This clone is medium-sized. V gene TRBV28 combines with J gene TRBJ1-3; no reliable D call. V lost 1 base, J lost 0 bases, and 4 bases lay in between. The CDR3 totals 14 residues. Germline values: CDR1 MDHEN, CDR2 SYDVKM. For the CDR3, the DNA is TGTGCCAGCAGTTTATTGGGCTCTGGAAACACCATATATTTT. This translates into CASSLLGSGNTIYF.

This clone was counted ten times or more. The V and J genes are TRBV20-1 and TRBJ2-5; TRBD2 is a possible D gene (5 bases). Germline assignment: CDR1 DFQATT and CDR2 SNEGSKA (reference sequence). The CDR3 is made up of 17 amino acids. V was clipped by 3 bases and J by 5 bases, with 25 bases between them. CDR3 nucleotide sequence: TGCAGTGCTAGTCGTGCGAGGTTCCGGGCCGGGGTTGAGACCCAGTACTTC. Translation: CSASRARFRAGVETQYF.

The chain is built from TRBV30 and TRBJ2-2; no clear D. Trimming removed 1 base at V and 5 bases at J, with 8 bases between. The CDR3 has 13 amino acids. Germline assignment: CDR1 GTSNPN and CDR2 SVGIG (reference sequence). The CDR3 sequence is CAWSGRVTGELFF. In DNA form, the CDR3 reads TGTGCCTGGAGTGGTCGGGTAACCGGGGAGCTGTTTTTT.

The chain links TRBV30 to TRBJ1-2; 8 bases map to TRBD1. V trimming: 2 bases; J trimming: 5 bases; junction bases outside the gene matches: 7. Germline CDR1 reads GTSNPN; CDR2 reads SVGIG (reference sequence). There are 14 residues in the CDR3. CDR3 nucleotides: TGTGCCTGGAGTATCGGACAGGGAGATTATGGCTACACCTTC. This encodes CAWSIGQGDYGYTF.

This clone was seen a handful of times. The CDR3 DNA reads TGTGCCTGGAGTCCCCGGACAGGGGGATCCGGGGCCAACGTCCTGACTTTC. It is translated as CAWSPRTGGSGANVLTF. The chain employs TRBV30 and TRBJ2-6, with TRBD1 matching 10 bases. J was trimmed by 4 bases and V by 2 bases; bases with no gene match: 8. The CDR3 is 17 residues long. Germline V CDR1 and CDR2: GTSNPN, SVGIG (reference sequence).